This entry lists 32 T cell receptor beta chains sequenced from one sample in a study of blood T cell repertoires in COVID-19. Profiled with immunoSEQ multiplex PCR; TCRdb holds only in-frame clones, not every one. The sample yields about 96,000 clones, 85% to 90% seen once. The sequencing sample was made of peripheral blood. The source is a human donor with COVID-19, enrolled during active disease. The donor label of this sample is uncertain.

The chain recombines TRBV2 with TRBJ2-3; the match to TRBD2 covers 10 bases. Unmatched junction bases numbered 6, after V lost 7 bases and J lost 2 bases. The CDR3 sequence is 15 residues long. Germline CDR1 SNHLY, CDR2 FYNNEI. The CDR3 protein is CASILLAGVTDTQYF. CDR3 nucleotide sequence: TGTGCCAGCATACTTCTAGCGGGGGTCACAGATACGCAGTATTTT.

The J gene is TRBJ1-1, the V gene TRBV6-5, with 7 nucleotides matching TRBD1. The length of the CDR3 is 14 residues. The V gene end was trimmed by 5 bases and the J gene end by 3 bases; junction bases not matched to a gene: 6. Germline values: CDR1 MNHEY, CDR2 SVGAGI. The DNA of the CDR3 is TGTGCCAGCAGTCGTACAGGGGAATACACTGAAGCTTTCTTT. Translated: CASSRTGEYTEAFF.

The genes are TRBV28 and TRBJ2-6; D not certain. Germline values: CDR1 MDHEN, CDR2 SYDVKM. The length of the CDR3 is 16 residues. Trimming shortened V by 5 bases and J by 0 bases, and 11 bases separated the two germline ends. CDR3 amino acids: CASSPPISSGANVLTF. In DNA form, the CDR3 reads TGTGCCAGCAGTCCCCCCATTAGCTCTGGGGCCAACGTCCTGACTTTC.

V and J are TRBV20-1 and TRBJ2-7, with 7 bases aligning to TRBD1. The CDR3 is 15 amino acids. In germline, CDR1 is DFQATT, CDR2 SNEGSKA (reference sequence). Germline trimming cut 3 bases from V and 5 bases from J; bases unmatched to any gene: 13. DNA for the CDR3: TGCAGTGCTAGTCCCCGAGAGACAGGGAGCAACGAGCAGTACTTC. It codes for CSASPRETGSNEQYF.

The V gene is TRBV5-8, the J gene TRBJ1-5; perhaps TRBD1 as D (5 bases). Germline V gene lookup returns CDR1 SGHTS and CDR2 YDEGEE. This CDR3 is 13 amino acids long. V lost 3 bases and J 7 bases, leaving 11 bases between the germline ends. The chain's CDR3 is CASSSRGDQPQHF. The CDR3 nucleotides are TGTGCCAGCAGCTCCCGGGGGGACCAGCCCCAGCATTTT.

The genes are TRBV21-1 and TRBJ1-4. TRBV21-1 is annotated as a pseudogene. The CDR3 contains 17 residues. CDR3 bases: TGTGCCAGCAGCAAAGAGGGGCCGACGGCGGGGGATGAAAAACTGTTTTTT. Translation: CASSKEGPTAGDEKLFF.

The chain carries TRBV6-5 and TRBJ1-1; D perhaps matches TRBD1 (5 bases). Trimming stripped 5 bases from V and 4 bases from J, with 11 bases between. The CDR3 length is 13 residues. Germline V gives CDR1 MNHEY, CDR2 SVGAGI. CDR3 residues: CASSLLRGTEAFF. CDR3 nucleotide sequence: TGTGCCAGCAGTCTACTAAGGGGCACTGAAGCTTTCTTT.

This clone appeared a single time. V gene TRBV20-1 combines with J gene TRBJ1-2; D remains unclear. Germline CDR1 reads DFQATT; CDR2 reads SNEGSKA (reference sequence). V lost 6 bases and J lost 5, with 10 bases in between. The CDR3 totals 11 residues. The CDR3, as DNA: TGCAGTGCGCCTCGCGAGTATGGCTACACCTTC. This translates into CSAPREYGYTF.

The chain couples TRBV2 to TRBJ2-7, with D possibly being TRBD1 (6 bases). Trimming removed 7 bases from V and 2 bases from J, with 9 bases in between. Germline CDR1 SNHLY, CDR2 FYNNEI. The CDR3 extends over 12 amino acids. CDR3 sequence: CASTQGPYEQYF. The CDR3 DNA reads as TGTGCCAGCACCCAGGGGCCCTACGAGCAGTACTTC.

The chain has TRBV24-1 and TRBJ2-3; perhaps TRBD1 as D (6 bases). This CDR3 contains 16 residues. In germline, CDR1 is KGHDR, CDR2 SFDVKD. V lost 3 bases and J lost 2, with 14 bases in between. The CDR3: CATSDPTGTPTDTQYF. Written as DNA, the CDR3 is TGTGCCACCAGTGATCCAACAGGGACACCCACAGATACGCAGTATTTT.

V gene TRBV7-9 combines with J gene TRBJ1-1; 9 nucleotides agree with TRBD1. The ends lost 2 bases at V and 4 bases at J; junction bases unmatched: 2. The CDR3 totals 14 residues. Looked up from germline, CDR1 is SEHNR and CDR2 is FQNEAQ (reference sequence). The CDR3 protein is CASSLRQGGTEAFF. The CDR3 DNA is TGTGCCAGCAGCTTACGACAGGGGGGCACTGAAGCTTTCTTT.

The chain combines TRBV10-1 with TRBJ2-7; 14 nucleotides agree with TRBD2. Trimming removed 8 bases from V and 6 bases from J; junction bases left unmatched: 0. The germline V gene encodes CDR1 WNHNN and CDR2 SYGVQD (reference sequence). CDR3 length: 12 amino acids. CDR3 nucleotide sequence: TGCGCCAGCGGGACTAGCGGGGGCGAGCAGTACTTC. It specifies CASGTSGGEQYF.

This chain joins TRBV2 and TRBJ2-1; 8 nucleotides agree with TRBD2. Germline V gene sequence: CDR1 SNHLY, CDR2 FYNNEI. The CDR3 runs to 15 residues. Unmatched junction bases numbered 2, after V lost 4 bases and J lost 0 bases. The CDR3 DNA reads as TGTGCCAGCAGTGCCGGGACTAGCTCCTACAATGAGCAGTTCTTC. This encodes CASSAGTSSYNEQFF.

This chain uses TRBV19 with TRBJ1-2; TRBD1 agrees at 7 bases. The CDR3 runs to 12 residues. Germline V gene sequence: CDR1 LNHDA, CDR2 SQIVND (reference sequence). V trimming: 4 bases; J trimming: 7 bases; junction bases outside the gene matches: 3. CDR3 in amino acids: CASSTTGVGYTF. In nucleotides, the CDR3 is TGTGCCAGTAGTACCACAGGGGTTGGCTACACCTTC.

This sequence joins TRBV5-4 and TRBJ1-2, with 7 bases lining up with TRBD1. The germline CDR1 and CDR2 sequences are SGHNT and YYREEE (reference sequence). The CDR3 runs to 14 residues. The V segment lost 4 bases and the J segment 8 bases; nucleotides outside the gene matches: 11. As DNA, the CDR3 is TGTGCCAGCAGCACTCCAACGGCCAGGGGGGGCTACACCTTC. The encoded protein is CASSTPTARGGYTF.

The rearrangement links TRBV27 to TRBJ2-7, with 10 bases identical to TRBD1. J gave up 3 bases and V 8 bases, and 10 bases lay outside the gene matches. Per germline, CDR1 MNHEY and CDR2 SMNVEV (reference sequence). The CDR3 consists of 15 residues. DNA for the CDR3: TGTGCCAGCTCCTCCCCCGGACAGGGGGTCTACGAGCAGTACTTC. Translation: CASSSPGQGVYEQYF.

Only one count was recorded for this clone. The gene calls are TRBV25-1 and TRBJ1-5; 9 nucleotides agree with TRBD1. Unmatched junction bases numbered 9, after V lost 4 bases and J lost 8 bases. In germline, CDR1 is MGHDK, CDR2 SYGVNS. The CDR3 consists of 15 residues. Here the CDR3 DNA reads TGTGCCAGCAGTGCCGGGACAGGGATTGGGGAGCCCCAGCATTTT. Residues: CASSAGTGIGEPQHF.

This chain connects TRBV3-1 (or the pseudogene TRBV3-2) to TRBJ1-1, with 9 bases matching TRBD1. J was trimmed by 0 bases and V by 8 bases; bases with no gene match: 4. CDR1 and CDR2 (germline): LGHDT, YNNKEL (reference sequence). The CDR3 is 14 amino acids. The CDR3 nucleotides are TGTGCCAGCGGGACAGGGCGTATGAACACTGAAGCTTTCTTT. It translates to CASGTGRMNTEAFF.

The CDR3 loop is CATSDPAQGAKNIQYF. DNA of the CDR3: TGTGCCACCAGTGATCCCGCACAGGGGGCCAAAAACATTCAGTACTTC. The chain is built from TRBV24-1 and TRBJ2-4; 7 positions agree with TRBD1. CDR3 length equals 16 residues. Germline V gives CDR1 KGHDR, CDR2 SFDVKD. V gave up 3 bases and J gave up 1 base; unmatched junction bases: 5.

The V call is TRBV12-3 or TRBV12-4, the J call TRBJ2-7; 9 bases are shared with TRBD1. The CDR3 has 13 amino acids. J was trimmed by 2 bases and V by 6 bases; bases with no gene match: 2. The CDR3 bases are TGTGCCAGCAGGCGACAGGGGGCCTACGAGCAGTACTTC. It codes for CASRRQGAYEQYF.

This clone was recorded a few times. The chain has TRBV29-1 and TRBJ1-3; D gene ambiguous. The CDR3 sequence is 14 residues long. Germline CDR1 is SQVTM and CDR2 is ANQGSEA. Trimming shortened V by 4 bases and J by 0 bases, and 10 bases separated the two germline ends. CDR3 amino acids: CSVAPVSSGNTIYF. DNA for the CDR3: TGCAGCGTTGCCCCTGTGAGCTCTGGAAACACCATATATTTT.

In DNA form, the CDR3 reads TGTGCCAGCAGCTGGGGACAGGGCCGCCTCCACTTT. This gives the protein CASSWGQGRLHF. The chain is built from TRBV2 and TRBJ1-6; 9 bases map to TRBD1. Germline assignment: CDR1 SNHLY and CDR2 FYNNEI. The V segment lost 6 bases and the J segment 15 bases; nucleotides outside the gene matches: 6. CDR3 length equals 12 residues.

This chain uses TRBV11-3 with TRBJ2-3; a weak D match, TRBD2 (5 bases). The germline V and J ends were trimmed by 6 bases and 4 bases, with 11 bases remaining between them. Per the germline V gene, CDR1 is SGHNT and CDR2 is YENEEA. The CDR3 length is 13 residues. The CDR3: CASSRSVADTQYF. The CDR3 region has the DNA TGTGCCAGCAGTCGTAGCGTGGCAGATACGCAGTATTTT.

The V gene is TRBV6-5, the J gene TRBJ2-3; the D is unclear. Per germline, CDR1 MNHEY and CDR2 SVGAGI. The CDR3 totals 12 residues. With 6 bases removed from V and 7 bases from J, the gap between germline ends came to 11 bases. The CDR3, as DNA: TGTGCCAGCAGCGGCGGCCCGAATACGCAGTATTTT. It yields the protein CASSGGPNTQYF.

V and J are TRBV5-6 and TRBJ1-2, with 7 bases that match TRBD1. J lost 3 bases, V lost 5 bases, and 4 bases had no gene match. This CDR3 region has 13 residues. CDR1 and CDR2 (germline): SGHDT, YYEEEE. CDR3 DNA sequence: TGTGCCAGCAGGTTACAGGGGCACTATGGCTACACCTTC. It translates to CASRLQGHYGYTF.

The chain links TRBV5-6 to TRBJ2-3; 7 bases are a match to TRBD1. CDR3 length: 15 residues. V lost 4 bases and J lost 0; bases outside the gene matches: 5. CDR1 is SGHDT, CDR2 YYEEEE, per germline. The CDR3 is CASSPRTGSTDTQYF. The CDR3 region has the DNA TGTGCCAGCAGCCCCAGGACAGGCAGCACAGATACGCAGTATTTT.

The J gene is TRBJ2-7, the V gene TRBV30; 7 nucleotides match TRBD1. With 0 bases clipped from V and 3 bases from J, the junction kept 2 bases outside the gene matches. Germline lookup yields CDR1 GTSNPN and CDR2 SVGIG (reference sequence). The CDR3 spans 13 residues. The CDR3 loop reads CAWSVPGGYEQYF. The CDR3 DNA reads TGTGCCTGGAGTGTACCAGGGGGCTACGAGCAGTACTTC.

This chain links TRBV19 with TRBJ1-2, with D unresolved. There are 11 residues in the CDR3. Germline V gives CDR1 LNHDA, CDR2 SQIVND (reference sequence). The V gene lost 7 bases and the J gene lost 6 bases, with 9 bases spanning the gap. This CDR3 is CASKGGNGYTF. The CDR3 coding sequence is TGTGCCAGTAAGGGAGGGAATGGCTACACCTTC.

The chain recombines TRBV29-1 with TRBJ2-2; TRBD1 agrees at 8 bases. Trimming cost V 4 bases and J 7 bases; bases outside gene matches: 2. This CDR3 region has 12 residues. The V gene's germline CDR1 is SQVTM and CDR2 ANQGSEA. The CDR3 coding sequence is TGCAGCGTTGGACAGGGGCACGGGGAGCTGTTTTTT. Translated, it gives CSVGQGHGELFF.

Here the CDR3 DNA reads TGTGCCAGCAGCTTATCGGGACAGGGCTTAGAGACCCAGTACTTC. It encodes CASSLSGQGLETQYF. The V call is TRBV13, the J call TRBJ2-5; TRBD1 agrees at 9 bases. Germline CDR1 and CDR2: PRHDT and FYEKMQ (reference sequence). J lost 4 bases, V lost 2 bases, and 5 bases had no gene match. The CDR3 extends over 15 amino acids.

The genes are TRBV11-3 and TRBJ1-1; D possibly corresponds to TRBD1 (5 bases). CDR3 size: 13 residues. Germline values: CDR1 SGHNT, CDR2 YENEEA. V lost 3 bases, J lost 1 base, and 6 bases lay in between. The CDR3 sequence is CASSFTGNTEAFF. As DNA, the CDR3 is TGTGCCAGCAGCTTCACAGGGAACACTGAAGCTTTCTTT.

This chain joins TRBV14 and TRBJ1-1; TRBD1 matches 8 bases. The CDR3 totals 13 residues. Germline CDR1 is SGHDN and CDR2 is FVKESK. Unmatched junction bases numbered 1, after V lost 4 bases and J lost 3 bases. CDR3 sequence reads: CASSLQGDTEAFF. CDR3 coding DNA: TGTGCCAGCAGCCTACAGGGGGACACTGAAGCTTTCTTT.